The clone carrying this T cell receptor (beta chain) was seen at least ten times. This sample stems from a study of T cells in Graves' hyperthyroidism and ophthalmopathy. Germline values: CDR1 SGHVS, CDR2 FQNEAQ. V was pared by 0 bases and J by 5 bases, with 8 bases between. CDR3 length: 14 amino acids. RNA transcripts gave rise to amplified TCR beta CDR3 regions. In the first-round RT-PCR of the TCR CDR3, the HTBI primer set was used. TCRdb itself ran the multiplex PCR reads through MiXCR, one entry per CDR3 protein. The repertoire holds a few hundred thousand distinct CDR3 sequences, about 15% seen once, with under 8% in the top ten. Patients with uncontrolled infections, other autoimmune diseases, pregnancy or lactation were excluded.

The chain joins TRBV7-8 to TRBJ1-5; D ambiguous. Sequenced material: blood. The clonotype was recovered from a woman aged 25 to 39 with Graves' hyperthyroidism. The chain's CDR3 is CASSLAGAHQPQHF. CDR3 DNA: TGTGCCAGCAGCTTAGCGGGTGCCCATCAGCCCCAGCATTTT. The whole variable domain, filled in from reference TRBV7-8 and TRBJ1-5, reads GAGVSQSPRYKVAKRGQDVALRCDPISGHVSLFWYQQALGQGPEFLTYFQNEAQLDKSGLPSDRFFAERPEGSVSTLKIQRTQQEDSAVYLCASSLAGAHQPQHFGDGTRLSIL.